This TCR beta chain is from a study of PD-1 blockade in classical Hodgkin lymphoma. The study, taken as a whole, reports: Individuals who commenced nivolumab within less than 1 year of ASCT were excluded.

Relapse was seen in all patients after autologous stem cell transplantation, and brentuximab vedotin exposure was variable. Patients had relapsed/refractory classical Hodgkin lymphoma with complete response, partial response or progressive disease as best response. With regard to this clone: Antigen unknown.

Assay: immunoSEQ multiplex PCR; the TCRdb copy retains only in-frame clones and omits some. The table shows around 25,000 clones, with roughly 80% occurring only once. Germline lookup yields CDR1 LGHNA and CDR2 YSLEER. CDR3 length: 17 amino acids. Unmatched junction bases numbered 10, after V lost 2 bases and J lost 5 bases. Sequencing was performed on peripheral blood mononuclear cells (PBMCs), taken before the second cycle of nivolumab. This sequence joins TRBV4-3 and TRBJ2-1, with 9 positions matching TRBD1. The receptor was isolated from a human donor with classical Hodgkin lymphoma. CDR3: CASSQYFGTGTHNEQFF. CDR3 DNA sequence: TGCGCCAGCAGCCAATACTTCGGGACAGGGACTCACAATGAGCAGTTCTTC.